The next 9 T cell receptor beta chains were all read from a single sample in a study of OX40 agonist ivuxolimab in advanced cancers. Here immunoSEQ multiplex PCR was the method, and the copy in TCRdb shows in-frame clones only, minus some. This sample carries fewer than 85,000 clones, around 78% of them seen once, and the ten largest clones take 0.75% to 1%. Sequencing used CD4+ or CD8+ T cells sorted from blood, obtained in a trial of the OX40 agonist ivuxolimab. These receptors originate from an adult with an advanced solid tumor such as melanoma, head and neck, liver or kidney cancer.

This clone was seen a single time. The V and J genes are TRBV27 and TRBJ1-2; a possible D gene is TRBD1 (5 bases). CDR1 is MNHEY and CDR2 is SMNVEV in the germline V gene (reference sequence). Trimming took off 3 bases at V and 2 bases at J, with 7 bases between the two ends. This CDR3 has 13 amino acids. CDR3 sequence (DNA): TGTGCCAGCAGTTTTGGGGGAAACTATGGCTACACCTTC. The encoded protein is CASSFGGNYGYTF.

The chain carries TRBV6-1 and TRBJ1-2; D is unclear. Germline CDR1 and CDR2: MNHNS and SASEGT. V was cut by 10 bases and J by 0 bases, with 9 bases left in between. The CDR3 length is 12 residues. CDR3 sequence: CATYLANYGYTF. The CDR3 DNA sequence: TGTGCCACATACTTAGCTAACTATGGCTACACCTTC.

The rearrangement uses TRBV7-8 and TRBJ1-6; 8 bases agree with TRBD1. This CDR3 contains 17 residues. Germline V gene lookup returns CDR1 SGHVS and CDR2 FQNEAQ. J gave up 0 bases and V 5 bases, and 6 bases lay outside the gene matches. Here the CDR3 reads CASSPRTGSSYNSPLHF. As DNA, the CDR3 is TGTGCCAGCAGCCCTCGGACAGGGAGCTCCTATAATTCACCCCTCCACTTT.

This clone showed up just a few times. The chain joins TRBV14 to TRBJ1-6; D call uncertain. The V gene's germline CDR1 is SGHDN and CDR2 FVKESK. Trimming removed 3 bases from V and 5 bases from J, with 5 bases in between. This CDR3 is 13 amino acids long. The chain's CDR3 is CASSQNHNSPLHF. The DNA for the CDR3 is TGTGCCAGCAGCCAGAACCATAATTCACCCCTCCACTTT.

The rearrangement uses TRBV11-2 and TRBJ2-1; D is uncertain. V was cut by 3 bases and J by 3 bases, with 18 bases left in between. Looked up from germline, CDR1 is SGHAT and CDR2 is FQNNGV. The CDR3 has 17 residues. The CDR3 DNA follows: TGTGCCAGCAGCTTTGCAGGCACCTCGCCCTTCTACAATGAGCAGTTCTTC. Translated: CASSFAGTSPFYNEQFF.

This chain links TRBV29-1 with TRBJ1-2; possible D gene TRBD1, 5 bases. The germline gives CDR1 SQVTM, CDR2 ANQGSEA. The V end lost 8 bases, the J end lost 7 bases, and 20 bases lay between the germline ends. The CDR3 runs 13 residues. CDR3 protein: CSILPLAGSGYTF. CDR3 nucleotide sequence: TGCAGCATTCTCCCCCTAGCAGGGAGTGGCTACACCTTC.

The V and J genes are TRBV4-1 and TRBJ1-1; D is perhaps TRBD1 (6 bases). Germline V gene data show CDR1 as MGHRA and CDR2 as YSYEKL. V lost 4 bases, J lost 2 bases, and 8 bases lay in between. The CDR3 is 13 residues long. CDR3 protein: CASSRDTNTEAFF. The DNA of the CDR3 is TGCGCCAGCAGCCGGGACACTAACACTGAAGCTTTCTTT.

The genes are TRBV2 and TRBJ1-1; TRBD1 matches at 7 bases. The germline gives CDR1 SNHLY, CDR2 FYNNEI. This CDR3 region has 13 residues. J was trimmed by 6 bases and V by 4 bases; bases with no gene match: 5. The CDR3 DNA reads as TGTGCCAGCAGTGCGGCTCAGGGGGCTGAAGCTTTCTTT. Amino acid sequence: CASSAAQGAEAFF.

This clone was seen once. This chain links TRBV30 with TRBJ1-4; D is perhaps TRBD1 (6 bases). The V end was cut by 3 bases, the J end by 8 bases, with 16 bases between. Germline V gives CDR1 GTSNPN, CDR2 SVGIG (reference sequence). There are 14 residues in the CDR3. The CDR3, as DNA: TGTGCCTGGAGCCCGACAGGTTTGAGGGAAAAACTGTTTTTT. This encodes CAWSPTGLREKLFF.